These 25 T cell receptor beta chains were sequenced from one sample in a study of blood T cell repertoires in COVID-19. This table comes from immunoSEQ multiplex PCR, and its TCRdb copy is limited to in-frame clones, with some not included. The sample consists of more than 300,000 clones, roughly 86% of them appearing once. The specimen sequenced was PBMCs or T cells enriched from blood (not recorded which). These TCRs come from a woman aged 25 to 39 who had recovered from COVID-19.

This clone came up once. The chain recombines TRBV29-1 with TRBJ1-2; D gene ambiguous. This CDR3 spans 14 amino acids. V lost 1 base and J lost 8, with 17 bases in between. Germline CDR1 SQVTM, CDR2 ANQGSEA. CDR3 DNA sequence: TGCAGCGTTGAAGCATCGGGGTATTCGCAGGGCTACACCTTC. Amino acids: CSVEASGYSQGYTF.

For the CDR3, the DNA is TGTGCCAGCAGCCTTCTAGCGGGGGGGGAGACCCAGTACTTC. Residues: CASSLLAGGETQYF. This chain links TRBV4-2 with TRBJ2-5; 12 bases fit TRBD2. Trimming at V came to 4 bases and at J to 5 bases, leaving 2 bases not matched to a gene. Germline-derived CDR1 and CDR2 are LGHNA and YNFKEQ. This CDR3 contains 14 residues.

This sequence joins TRBV7-5 and TRBJ1-1. TRBV7-5 is a recognized pseudogene. This CDR3 region has 17 residues. The CDR3 bases are TGTGCCAGAAGCTTAGGGGAGACGAGCAACATGAACACTGAAGCTTTCTTT. Encoded protein: CARSLGETSNMNTEAFF.

V gene TRBV2 combines with J gene TRBJ1-1; D gene uncertain. Germline loops: CDR1 SNHLY, CDR2 FYNNEI. With 2 bases removed from V and 2 bases from J, the gap between germline ends came to 18 bases. This CDR3 contains 17 residues. Written as DNA, the CDR3 is TGTGCCAGCAGTGAATTAAGTAGCTTTGCCTTTAACACTGAAGCTTTCTTT. This sequence encodes CASSELSSFAFNTEAFF.

V and J are TRBV5-1 and TRBJ1-2; D is ambiguous. V was clipped by 0 bases and J by 4 bases, with 7 bases between them. The CDR3 extends over 13 amino acids. Germline assignment: CDR1 SGHRS and CDR2 YFSETQ. CDR3 residues: CASSLGTFYGYTF. In DNA form, the CDR3 reads TGCGCCAGCAGCTTGGGAACTTTCTATGGCTACACCTTC.

The chain recombines TRBV14 with TRBJ2-3; 8 positions match TRBD1. V gave up 6 bases and J gave up 3 bases; unmatched junction bases: 8. The CDR3 is made up of 15 amino acids. Germline V gene lookup returns CDR1 SGHDN and CDR2 FVKESK. The CDR3 region has the DNA TGTGCCAGCAGTCGGCCGGACAGGGAAACAGATACGCAGTATTTT. This codes for CASSRPDRETDTQYF.

V and J are TRBV4-3 and TRBJ1-5; 9 nucleotides align to TRBD1. The CDR3 totals 14 residues. With V trimmed by 6 bases and J by 6 bases, 6 bases remained unmatched. Germline CDR1 is LGHNA and CDR2 is YSLEER. The CDR3 DNA reads TGCGCCAGCAGTCTGGACAGGGGAAGTCAGCCCCAGCATTTT. Protein sequence: CASSLDRGSQPQHF.

The rearrangement uses TRBV5-4 and TRBJ2-7; tentative D call: TRBD2 (7 bases). The CDR3 consists of 15 residues. Germline V CDR1 and CDR2: SGHNT, YYREEE (reference sequence). The ends were cut back, 3 bases at V and 0 bases at J, with 13 bases in the middle. CDR3 in DNA: TGTGCCAGCAGCTCCCTTAGGGGGGGCTCCTACGAGCAGTACTTC. This gives the protein CASSSLRGGSYEQYF. The full variable domain, completed using reference TRBV5-4 and TRBJ2-7, is ETGVTQSPTHLIKTRGQQVTLRCSSQSGHNTVSWYQQALGQGPQFIFQYYREEENGRGNFPPRFSGLQFPNYSSELNVNALELDDSALYLCASSSLRGGSYEQYFGPGTRLTVT.

The chain is built from TRBV25-1 and TRBJ2-7; no reliable D call. The CDR3 is 13 residues long. Germline V gene lookup returns CDR1 MGHDK and CDR2 SYGVNS. The V gene lost 0 bases and the J gene lost 3 bases, with 6 bases spanning the gap. The CDR3 spells CASSEYNSYEQYF. CDR3 in DNA: TGTGCCAGCAGTGAATATAACAGCTACGAGCAGTACTTC.

This sequence joins TRBV10-3 and TRBJ2-1; TRBD1 agrees at 8 bases. The V segment lost 3 bases and the J segment 6 bases; nucleotides outside the gene matches: 7. The length of the CDR3 is 15 residues. Per the germline V gene, CDR1 is ENHRY and CDR2 is SYGVKD. CDR3 loop: CAISERTGSSNEQFF. Here the CDR3 DNA reads TGTGCCATCAGTGAACGGACAGGGTCCAGCAATGAGCAGTTCTTC.

For this clone: At one of its ends the junction is not consistent with the germline gene, which may arise from a read error. The chain recombines TRBV19 with TRBJ1-5; D is unresolved. Germline CDR1 reads LNHDA; CDR2 reads SQIVND (reference sequence). This CDR3 region has 15 residues. The CDR3, as DNA: TGTGCCAGTAGTATAGGGTTCGACTTTACCCATCAATCAGCCTTT. This sequence encodes CASSIGFDFTHQSAF.

The V and J genes are TRBV27 and TRBJ2-5; a weak D match, TRBD1 (5 bases). The germline V and J ends were trimmed by 3 bases and 5 bases, with 13 bases remaining between them. This CDR3 region has 14 residues. Germline V lookup: CDR1 MNHEY, CDR2 SMNVEV (reference sequence). CDR3 protein: CASSFRGGWETQYF. The DNA of the CDR3 is TGTGCCAGCAGTTTTAGGGGCGGCTGGGAGACCCAGTACTTC.

The genes are TRBV5-6 and TRBJ2-3; 7 nucleotides agree with TRBD2. Germline CDR1 and CDR2: SGHDT and YYEEEE. J gave up 0 bases and V 3 bases, and 7 bases lay outside the gene matches. The CDR3 is 16 residues long. CDR3 amino acids: CASSWDASGSTDTQYF. DNA of the CDR3: TGTGCCAGCAGCTGGGACGCTAGCGGAAGCACAGATACGCAGTATTTT. The full variable domain, its missing parts supplied by reference TRBV5-6 and TRBJ2-3, is DAGVTQSPTHLIKTRGQQVTLRCSPKSGHDTVSWYQQALGQGPQFIFQYYEEEERQRGNFPDRFSGHQFPNYSSELNVNALLLGDSALYLCASSWDASGSTDTQYFGPGTRLTVL.

The chain has TRBV28 and TRBJ1-5; a weak D match, TRBD1 (5 bases). The CDR3 extends over 13 amino acids. Per germline, CDR1 MDHEN and CDR2 SYDVKM. CDR3 protein: CLSGRDGYQPQHF. The CDR3 coding sequence is TGTCTCTCGGGCAGGGATGGGTATCAGCCCCAGCATTTT.

This rearrangement joins TRBV5-1 to TRBJ1-4, with 11 nucleotides matching TRBD1. The CDR3 loop spans 17 amino acids. V dropped 1 base and J dropped 7; count of bases not matched to a gene: 9. Germline CDR1 reads SGHRS; CDR2 reads YFSETQ. This chain's CDR3 is CASSLYGTGGKGEKLFF. The DNA for the CDR3 is TGCGCCAGCAGCTTGTATGGGACAGGGGGTAAAGGTGAAAAACTGTTTTTT.

This chain links TRBV7-2 with TRBJ2-3; TRBD1 matches at 9 bases. V was clipped by 4 bases and J by 2 bases; unmatched bases: 7. The CDR3 is 16 residues long. Looked up from germline, CDR1 is SGHTA and CDR2 is FQGNSA. The CDR3 spells CASSSPDRGYTDTQYF. DNA for the CDR3: TGTGCCAGCAGCTCGCCGGACAGGGGATACACAGATACGCAGTATTTT. Based on the CDR3 plus reference TRBV7-2 and TRBJ2-3, the full variable domain is GAGVSQSPSNKVTEKGKDVELRCDPISGHTALYWYRQSLGQGLEFLIYFQGNSAPDKSGLPSDRFSAERTGGSVSTLTIQRTQQEDSAVYLCASSSPDRGYTDTQYFGPGTRLTVL.

V is TRBV30 and J is TRBJ2-2, with D possibly matching TRBD2 (5 bases). CDR1 and CDR2 from the germline V gene are GTSNPN and SVGIG (reference sequence). V lost 8 bases, J lost 11 bases, and 21 bases lay in between. The CDR3 consists of 13 residues. CDR3 sequence: CALTMVGGIELFF. CDR3 nucleotides: TGTGCCCTGACGATGGTCGGAGGAATTGAGCTGTTTTTT.

The chain has TRBV6-5 and TRBJ1-5; D is perhaps TRBD1 (5 bases). V gave up 5 bases and J gave up 9 bases, with 17 bases separating them. Germline V gives CDR1 MNHEY, CDR2 SVGAGI. The CDR3 has 14 amino acids. The CDR3 DNA reads TGTGCCAGCAGTAGGCTCGCGGGACGCGCGCCCCAGCATTTT. It yields the protein CASSRLAGRAPQHF.

The chain recombines TRBV9 with TRBJ2-6, with a possible D match to TRBD2 (6 bases). The germline CDR1 and CDR2 sequences are SGDLS and YYNGEE. The CDR3 covers 16 residues. Trimming pared 4 bases from V and 5 bases from J, leaving 16 bases between. The DNA for the CDR3 is TGTGCCAGCAGCTGGGAGGCCGGGGTAAGGGCCAACGTCCTGACTTTC. The encoded protein is CASSWEAGVRANVLTF.

This rearrangement joins TRBV9 to TRBJ2-3, with no clear D. The CDR3 spans 13 residues. The V gene's germline CDR1 is SGDLS and CDR2 YYNGEE. V lost 1 base to trimming and J lost 2 bases, with 5 bases between them. The CDR3 here is CASSVFLTDTQYF. Here the CDR3 DNA reads TGTGCCAGCAGCGTATTCCTCACAGATACGCAGTATTTT.

This clone was seen more than once but under ten times. CDR3 sequence reads: CASSLTVPGNSYNEQFF. The CDR3 coding sequence is TGTGCCAGCAGCTTAACAGTGCCAGGAAACTCCTACAATGAGCAGTTCTTC. The chain joins TRBV7-6 to TRBJ2-1; no definite D call. This CDR3 has 17 amino acids. V was trimmed by 2 bases and J by 0 bases, leaving 14 bases between them. Germline V CDR1 and CDR2: SGHVS, FNYEAQ.

The chain carries TRBV5-1 and TRBJ2-5; TRBD2 agrees at 7 bases. Germline values: CDR1 SGHRS, CDR2 YFSETQ. This CDR3 contains 13 residues. V lost 4 bases to trimming and J lost 3 bases; unmatched junction nucleotides: 3. The CDR3 loop reads CASSEGGKETQYF. DNA for the CDR3: TGCGCCAGCAGCGAGGGAGGGAAAGAGACCCAGTACTTC.

The V gene is TRBV9, the J gene TRBJ1-1, with a possible D match to TRBD1 (5 bases). Trimming cost V 4 bases and J 6 bases, with 13 bases left between them. The germline V gene has CDR1 SGDLS and CDR2 YYNGEE. This CDR3 contains 13 residues. Written as DNA, the CDR3 is TGTGCCAGCAGCCCGACAGCCCTACCTGAAGCTTTCTTT. Translated: CASSPTALPEAFF.

The chain uses TRBV7-9 and TRBJ2-7; TRBD2 matches at 7 bases. Per the germline V gene, CDR1 is SEHNR and CDR2 is FQNEAQ (reference sequence). CDR3 length: 13 amino acids. The V and J ends lost 11 bases and 3 bases, in that order; junction bases with no gene match: 10. In DNA, the CDR3 is TGTGCCGCGGGAGAGGCAGGGAACTACGAGCAGTACTTC. This gives the protein CAAGEAGNYEQYF. The full variable domain, rest sourced from reference TRBV7-9 and TRBJ2-7, is DTGVSQNPRHKITKRGQNVTFRCDPISEHNRLYWYRQTLGQGPEFLTYFQNEAQLEKSRLLSDRFSAERPKGSFSTLEIQRTEQGDSAMYLCAAGEAGNYEQYFGPGTRLTVT.

The V gene is TRBV28, the J gene TRBJ1-6; 9 nucleotides line up with TRBD1. Germline trimming cut 3 bases from V and 4 bases from J; bases unmatched to any gene: 7. In germline, CDR1 is MDHEN, CDR2 SYDVKM. This CDR3 region has 17 residues. The CDR3 DNA reads as TGTGCCAGCAGTTTCCCCCCGACAGGGGGTTATAATTCACCCCTCCACTTT. Amino acids: CASSFPPTGGYNSPLHF.